Shown below are 8 T cell receptor beta chains from a single sample sequenced in a study of blood T cell repertoires in COVID-19. Produced via immunoSEQ multiplex PCR; TCRdb's table is partial and in-frame only. The table has roughly 180,000 clones, around 80% seen once. Sequenced sample: PBMCs or T cells enriched from blood (not recorded which). The receptors derive from a woman in her sixties or seventies who had recovered from COVID-19.

The chain carries TRBV6-1 and TRBJ1-2; possible D gene TRBD1, 6 bases. This CDR3 has 15 amino acids. CDR1 and CDR2 (germline): MNHNS, SASEGT. V lost 0 bases and J 4 bases, leaving 12 bases between the germline ends. CDR3 loop: CASSEAAQGIYGYTF. The DNA for the CDR3 is TGTGCCAGCAGTGAAGCGGCTCAGGGGATCTATGGCTACACCTTC.

This clone was detected only a few times. The rearrangement links TRBV5-1 to TRBJ2-2, with 14 bases identical to TRBD2. Germline V gene sequence: CDR1 SGHRS, CDR2 YFSETQ. The length of the CDR3 is 20 residues. V lost 4 bases, J lost 5 bases, and 16 bases stayed unmatched. The CDR3 is CASSTTAGLAGVRGTGELFF. The CDR3 DNA reads TGCGCCAGCAGCACTACGGCGGGACTAGCGGGAGTGAGGGGTACCGGGGAGCTGTTTTTT.

This clone was seen a handful of times. V gene TRBV5-1 combines with J gene TRBJ1-1; 7 bases agree with TRBD1. The germline V gene encodes CDR1 SGHRS and CDR2 YFSETQ. This CDR3 is built from 13 residues. The V and J ends lost 0 bases and 6 bases, in that order; junction bases with no gene match: 2. The CDR3 is CASSLGGQAEAFF. The CDR3 DNA reads TGCGCCAGCAGCTTGGGAGGACAGGCTGAAGCTTTCTTT.

This clone was seen just once. This chain connects TRBV11-2 to TRBJ2-1; perhaps TRBD2 as D (6 bases). CDR1 is SGHAT and CDR2 is FQNNGV in the germline V gene. The CDR3 contains 17 residues. Trimming took 7 bases from V and 5 from J, leaving 24 bases between them. The CDR3 spells CASIEPARRREDNEQFF. DNA for the CDR3: TGTGCCAGCATCGAACCTGCTAGAAGGAGGGAGGACAATGAGCAGTTCTTC.

CDR3 loop: CASSSSLAGESNEQFF. The CDR3 nucleotides are TGTGCCAGCAGCTCCTCTCTAGCGGGAGAATCCAATGAGCAGTTCTTC. V gene TRBV7-9 combines with J gene TRBJ2-1; TRBD2 matches at 10 bases. The V segment lost 4 bases and the J segment 6 bases; nucleotides outside the gene matches: 9. Germline V CDR1 and CDR2: SEHNR, FQNEAQ (reference sequence). The CDR3 contains 16 residues.

This clone has ten or more counts. The chain recombines TRBV9 with TRBJ1-6, with D possibly TRBD1 on 5 matching bases. Germline V gene data show CDR1 as SGDLS and CDR2 as YYNGEE. The CDR3 is 15 residues long. V was shortened by 2 bases and J by 10 bases, with 16 bases between the two germline ends. The CDR3 sequence: CASSVGGAQASPLHF. The CDR3 nucleotides are TGTGCCAGCAGCGTTGGAGGGGCGCAGGCCTCACCCCTCCACTTT.

The chain uses TRBV6-5 and TRBJ1-1, with a possible D match to TRBD1 (5 bases). V was cut by 4 bases and J by 5 bases, with 11 bases left in between. Per the germline V gene, CDR1 is MNHEY and CDR2 is SVGAGI. The CDR3 extends over 13 amino acids. CDR3 nucleotides: TGTGCCAGCAGTTTAAGCAGGACAACTGAAGCTTTCTTT. Protein sequence: CASSLSRTTEAFF.

The V and J genes are TRBV5-1 and TRBJ1-4; D is ambiguous. Germline values: CDR1 SGHRS, CDR2 YFSETQ. V gave up 4 bases and J gave up 2 bases, with 12 bases separating them. The CDR3 runs 15 residues. CDR3 region: CASSPIGETNEKLFF. The CDR3, as DNA: TGCGCCAGCAGCCCTATAGGAGAGACTAATGAAAAACTGTTTTTT.